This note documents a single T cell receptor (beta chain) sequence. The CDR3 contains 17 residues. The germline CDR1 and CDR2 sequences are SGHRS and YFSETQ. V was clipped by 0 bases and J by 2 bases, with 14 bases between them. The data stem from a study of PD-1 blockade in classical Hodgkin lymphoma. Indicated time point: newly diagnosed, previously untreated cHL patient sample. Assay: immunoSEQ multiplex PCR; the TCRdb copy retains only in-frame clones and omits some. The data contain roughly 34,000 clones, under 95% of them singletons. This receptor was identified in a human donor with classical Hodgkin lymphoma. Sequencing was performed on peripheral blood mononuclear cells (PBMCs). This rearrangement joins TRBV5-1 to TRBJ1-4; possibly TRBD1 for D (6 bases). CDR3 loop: CASSLGGGPATNEKLFF. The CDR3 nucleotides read TGCGCCAGCAGCTTGGGTGGGGGGCCGGCGACTAATGAAAAACTGTTTTTT.